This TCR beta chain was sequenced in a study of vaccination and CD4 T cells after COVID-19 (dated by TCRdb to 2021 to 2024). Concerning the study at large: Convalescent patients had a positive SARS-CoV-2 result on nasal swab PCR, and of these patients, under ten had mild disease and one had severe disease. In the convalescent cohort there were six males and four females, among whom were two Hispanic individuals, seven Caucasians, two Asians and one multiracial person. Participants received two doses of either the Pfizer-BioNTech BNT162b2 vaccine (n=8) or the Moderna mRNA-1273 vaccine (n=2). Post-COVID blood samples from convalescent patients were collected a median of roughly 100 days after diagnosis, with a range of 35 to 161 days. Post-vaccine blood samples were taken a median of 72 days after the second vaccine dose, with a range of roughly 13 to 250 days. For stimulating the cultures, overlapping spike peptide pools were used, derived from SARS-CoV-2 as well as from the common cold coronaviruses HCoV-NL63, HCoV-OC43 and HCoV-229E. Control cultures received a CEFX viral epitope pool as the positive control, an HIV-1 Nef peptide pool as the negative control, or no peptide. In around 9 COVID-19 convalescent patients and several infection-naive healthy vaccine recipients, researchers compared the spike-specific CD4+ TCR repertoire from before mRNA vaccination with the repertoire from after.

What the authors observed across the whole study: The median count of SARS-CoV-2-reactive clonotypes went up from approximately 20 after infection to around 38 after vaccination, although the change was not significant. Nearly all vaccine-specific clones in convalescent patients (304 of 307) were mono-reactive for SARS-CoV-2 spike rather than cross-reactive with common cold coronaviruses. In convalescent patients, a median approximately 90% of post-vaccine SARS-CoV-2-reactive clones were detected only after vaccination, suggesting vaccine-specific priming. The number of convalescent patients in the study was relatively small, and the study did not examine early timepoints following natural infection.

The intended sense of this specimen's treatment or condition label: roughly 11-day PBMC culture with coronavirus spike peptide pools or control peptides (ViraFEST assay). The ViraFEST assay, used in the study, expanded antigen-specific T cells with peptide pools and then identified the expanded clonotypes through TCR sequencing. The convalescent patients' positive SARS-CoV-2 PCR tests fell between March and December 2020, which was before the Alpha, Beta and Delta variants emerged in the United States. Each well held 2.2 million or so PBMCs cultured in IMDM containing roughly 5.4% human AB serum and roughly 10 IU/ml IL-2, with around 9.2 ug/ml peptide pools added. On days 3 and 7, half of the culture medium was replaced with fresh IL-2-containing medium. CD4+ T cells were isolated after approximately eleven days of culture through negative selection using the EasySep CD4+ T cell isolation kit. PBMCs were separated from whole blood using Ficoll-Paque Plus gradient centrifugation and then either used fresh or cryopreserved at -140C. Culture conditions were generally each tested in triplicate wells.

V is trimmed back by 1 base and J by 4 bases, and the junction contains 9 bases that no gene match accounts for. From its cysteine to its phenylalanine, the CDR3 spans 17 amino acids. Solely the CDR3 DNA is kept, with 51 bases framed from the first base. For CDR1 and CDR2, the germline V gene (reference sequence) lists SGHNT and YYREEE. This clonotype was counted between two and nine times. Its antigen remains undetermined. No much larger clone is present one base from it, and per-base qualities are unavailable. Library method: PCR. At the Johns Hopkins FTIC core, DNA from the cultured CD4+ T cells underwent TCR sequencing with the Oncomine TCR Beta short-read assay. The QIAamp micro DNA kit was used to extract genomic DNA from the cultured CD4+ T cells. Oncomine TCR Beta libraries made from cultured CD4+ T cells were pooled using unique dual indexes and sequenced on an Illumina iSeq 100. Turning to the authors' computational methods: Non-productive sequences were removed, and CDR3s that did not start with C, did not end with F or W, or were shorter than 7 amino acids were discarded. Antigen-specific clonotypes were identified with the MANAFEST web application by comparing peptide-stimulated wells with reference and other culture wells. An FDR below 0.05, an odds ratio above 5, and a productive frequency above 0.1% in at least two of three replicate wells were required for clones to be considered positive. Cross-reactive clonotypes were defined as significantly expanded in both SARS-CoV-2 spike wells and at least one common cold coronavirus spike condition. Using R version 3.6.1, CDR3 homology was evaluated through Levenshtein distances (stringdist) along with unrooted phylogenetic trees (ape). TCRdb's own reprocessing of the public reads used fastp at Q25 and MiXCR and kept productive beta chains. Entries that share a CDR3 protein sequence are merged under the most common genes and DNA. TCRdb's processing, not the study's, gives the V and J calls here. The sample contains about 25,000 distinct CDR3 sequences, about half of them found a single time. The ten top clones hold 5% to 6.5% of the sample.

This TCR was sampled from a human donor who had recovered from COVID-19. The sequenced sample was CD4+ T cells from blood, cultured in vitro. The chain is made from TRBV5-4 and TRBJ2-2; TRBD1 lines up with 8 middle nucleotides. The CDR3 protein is CASSLSTGATFTGELFF. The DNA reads TGTGCCAGCAGCTTGTCGACAGGGGCTACGTTCACCGGGGAGCTGTTTTTT. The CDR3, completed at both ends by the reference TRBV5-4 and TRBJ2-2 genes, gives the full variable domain ETGVTQSPTHLIKTRGQQVTLRCSSQSGHNTVSWYQQALGQGPQFIFQYYREEENGRGNFPPRFSGLQFPNYSSELNVNALELDDSALYLCASSLSTGATFTGELFFGEGSRLTVL.